One and the same sample provided the 24 T cell receptor beta chains below, sequenced in a study of cytomegalovirus exposure and HLA in healthy donors. With 60 Vbeta and 13 Jbeta primers, the PCR was carried out. The table came from immunoSEQ multiplex PCR; TCRdb's copy has only in-frame clones and leaves some out. Of around 200,000 clones in the sample, almost 80% were seen once. The material sequenced was PBMCs. All receptors come from a male donor in good health and CMV-seronegative.

The rearrangement uses TRBV6-1 and TRBJ1-2; 7 bases are shared with TRBD1. Per germline, CDR1 MNHNS and CDR2 SASEGT. V gave up 3 bases and J gave up 4 bases; unmatched junction bases: 2. This CDR3 has 13 residues. In DNA form, the CDR3 reads TGTGCCAGCAGTGACAGGGGGGTCTATGGCTACACCTTC. This codes for CASSDRGVYGYTF.

V usage is TRBV5-1 and J usage is TRBJ1-1; 7 bases are a match to TRBD1. V was clipped by 5 bases and J by 0 bases; unmatched bases: 13. This CDR3 has 17 amino acids. CDR1 is SGHRS, CDR2 YFSETQ, per germline. Here the CDR3 DNA reads TGCGCCAGCAGTCTCGTCCTCAGGGGGTCCATGAACACTGAAGCTTTCTTT. It encodes CASSLVLRGSMNTEAFF.

This clone has just one count. The V and J genes are TRBV14 and TRBJ2-3; 7 nucleotides agree with TRBD2. This CDR3 is built from 14 residues. V lost 4 bases and J lost 2; bases outside the gene matches: 3. The germline V gene encodes CDR1 SGHDN and CDR2 FVKESK. The CDR3 loop reads CASSRSGLTDTQYF. In nucleotides, the CDR3 is TGTGCCAGCAGCCGTAGCGGGCTCACAGATACGCAGTATTTT.

The gene calls are TRBV28 and TRBJ1-6; TRBD1 is a possible D gene (6 bases). The CDR3 contains 17 residues. Trimming took off 3 bases at V and 6 bases at J, with 18 bases between the two ends. Per the germline V gene, CDR1 is MDHEN and CDR2 is SYDVKM. CDR3 loop: CASSFILQGWSNSPLHF. The CDR3 DNA follows: TGTGCCAGCAGTTTTATACTTCAGGGGTGGTCTAATTCACCCCTCCACTTT.

The chain uses TRBV11-2 and TRBJ1-4; 10 bases are shared with TRBD1. The CDR3 has 15 amino acids. Germline V gives CDR1 SGHAT, CDR2 FQNNGV. The V segment lost 5 bases and the J segment 6 bases; nucleotides outside the gene matches: 6. Here the CDR3 reads CASSPRQGAYEKLFF. The CDR3, as DNA: TGTGCCAGCAGCCCCCGACAGGGGGCCTATGAAAAACTGTTTTTT.

This chain uses TRBV5-1 with TRBJ1-4; D is undetermined. V was trimmed by 6 bases and J by 5 bases, leaving 11 bases between them. From germline, CDR1 is SGHRS and CDR2 YFSETQ. The length of the CDR3 is 13 residues. DNA for the CDR3: TGCGCCAGCAAAGAGGTGATCAATGAAAAACTGTTTTTT. Translated, it gives CASKEVINEKLFF.

J is TRBJ2-5 and V is TRBV4-3; 13 bases align to TRBD2. From germline, CDR1 is LGHNA and CDR2 YSLEER. Unmatched junction bases numbered 17, after V lost 0 bases and J lost 4 bases. The CDR3 has 21 residues. The CDR3 here is CASSQDRATSGGPPTRETQYF. In DNA form, the CDR3 reads TGCGCCAGCAGCCAAGATAGAGCGACTAGCGGGGGGCCCCCCACCCGAGAGACCCAGTACTTC.

This chain uses TRBV5-6 with TRBJ1-2, with 10 bases aligning to TRBD1. This CDR3 contains 15 residues. Unmatched junction bases numbered 5, after V lost 4 bases and J lost 2 bases. Germline V gene sequence: CDR1 SGHDT, CDR2 YYEEEE. The CDR3 nucleotides are TGTGCCAGCAGCCCCGGGACAGGGGCGAACTATGGCTACACCTTC. It translates to CASSPGTGANYGYTF.

The chain couples TRBV9 to TRBJ1-1; TRBD1 might be the D (6 bases). The V and J ends lost 0 bases and 5 bases respectively, with 20 bases between them. The length of the CDR3 is 17 residues. CDR1 SGDLS and CDR2 YYNGEE come from the germline V gene. This CDR3 is CASSVDSGAGVKTEAFF. The CDR3 DNA reads as TGTGCCAGCAGCGTAGATTCAGGGGCAGGGGTTAAAACTGAAGCTTTCTTT.

This clone was recorded a few times. An end of the junction differs from the germline gene, which may be a read error. The rearrangement links TRBV7-7 to TRBJ2-3; TRBD2 is a possible D gene (6 bases). CDR3 length: 15 residues. Germline CDR1 and CDR2: SSHAT and FNYEAQ (reference sequence). CDR3 protein: CASSPIGGHTDTQYF. The CDR3 nucleotides are TGTGCTAGCAGCCCTATAGGAGGGCACACAGATACGCAGTATTTT.

This sequence joins TRBV9 and TRBJ1-1, with 7 positions matching TRBD1. This CDR3 contains 13 residues. J was trimmed by 6 bases and V by 4 bases; bases with no gene match: 6. Germline V gene data show CDR1 as SGDLS and CDR2 as YYNGEE. CDR3 DNA: TGTGCCAGCAGCCTTACAGGGGAGGCTGAAGCTTTCTTT. The encoded protein is CASSLTGEAEAFF.

The J gene is TRBJ2-1, the V gene TRBV19; tentatively, D is TRBD2 (6 bases). The V gene's germline CDR1 is LNHDA and CDR2 SQIVND (reference sequence). Trimming removed 9 bases from V and 7 bases from J, with 16 bases in between. This CDR3 region has 13 residues. CDR3 sequence (DNA): TGTGCCAGCCATGCCGGGAGTCTTAATGAGCAGTTCTTC. It encodes CASHAGSLNEQFF.

This rearrangement joins TRBV29-1 to TRBJ2-7; 7 bases fit TRBD1. The V and J ends lost 8 bases and 3 bases, in that order; junction bases with no gene match: 4. The V gene's germline CDR1 is SQVTM and CDR2 ANQGSEA. The CDR3 sequence is 11 residues long. This chain's CDR3 is CSYNRGYEQYF. CDR3 nucleotide sequence: TGCAGCTACAACAGGGGCTACGAGCAGTACTTC.

This chain connects TRBV5-5 to TRBJ2-7, with 9 bases identical to TRBD1. CDR1 is SGHKS, CDR2 YYEKEE, per germline (reference sequence). J was trimmed by 5 bases and V by 4 bases; bases with no gene match: 7. The CDR3 runs to 14 residues. CDR3 loop: CASSPGQGRHEQYF. DNA of the CDR3: TGTGCCAGCAGCCCAGGACAGGGGAGACACGAGCAGTACTTC.

The chain recombines TRBV7-6 with TRBJ2-7; TRBD2 matches at 8 bases. CDR3 length equals 18 residues. V was clipped by 2 bases and J by 0 bases; unmatched bases: 12. The germline V gene encodes CDR1 SGHVS and CDR2 FNYEAQ. This CDR3 is CASSLLGPLAAFSYEQYF. The CDR3 DNA reads TGTGCCAGCAGCTTACTGGGGCCACTAGCGGCCTTCTCCTACGAGCAGTACTTC.

This chain joins TRBV6-1 and TRBJ1-4, with D possibly TRBD1 on 5 matching bases. Trimming left V 6 bases short and J 5 bases short, with 13 bases between. The length of the CDR3 is 14 residues. CDR1 is MNHNS, CDR2 SASEGT, per germline. CDR3: CASRRTRSNEKLFF. CDR3 in DNA: TGTGCCAGCAGAAGGACACGCTCGAATGAAAAACTGTTTTTT.

In this sample, this clone turned up a few times. The chain links TRBV6-5 to TRBJ2-7; D is perhaps TRBD2 (5 bases). V lost 6 bases, J lost 7 bases, and 16 bases lay in between. CDR1 MNHEY and CDR2 SVGAGI come from the germline V gene. The CDR3 totals 13 residues. CDR3 in amino acids: CASRATRSGEQYF. CDR3 DNA sequence: TGTGCCAGCAGAGCTACGAGGTCGGGGGAGCAGTACTTC.

This chain connects TRBV10-3 to TRBJ1-1, with 9 bases identical to TRBD1. The CDR3 consists of 14 residues. CDR1 is ENHRY and CDR2 is SYGVKD in the germline V gene. Trimming cost V 6 bases and J 4 bases; bases outside gene matches: 6. Written as DNA, the CDR3 is TGTGCCATCAGGGACAGGGGCGAGCCCACTGAAGCTTTCTTT. Encoded protein: CAIRDRGEPTEAFF.

The V call is TRBV5-4, the J call TRBJ1-2, with 11 bases identical to TRBD1. Trimming removed 3 bases from V and 3 bases from J; junction bases left unmatched: 4. Germline CDR1 SGHNT, CDR2 YYREEE (reference sequence). The CDR3 contains 15 residues. The CDR3 sequence: CASSSRTGGYYGYTF. CDR3 nucleotides: TGTGCCAGCAGCTCTCGGACAGGGGGCTACTATGGCTACACCTTC.

The rearrangement joins TRBV27 to TRBJ2-7; 9 nucleotides agree with TRBD1. From germline, CDR1 is MNHEY and CDR2 SMNVEV (reference sequence). CDR3 length: 15 residues. J gave up 4 bases and V 3 bases, and 7 bases lay outside the gene matches. Here the CDR3 DNA reads TGTGCCAGCAGTTTGGACTCCGGGACAGGGTACGAGCAGTACTTC. It yields the protein CASSLDSGTGYEQYF.

The chain couples TRBV19 to TRBJ1-4; D is unresolved. Germline values: CDR1 LNHDA, CDR2 SQIVND (reference sequence). The CDR3 is 15 amino acids. V lost 6 bases to trimming and J lost 8 bases, with 19 bases between them. CDR3 coding DNA: TGTGCCAGTAGAATCCGGGAGACACGACCAGAAAAACTGTTTTTT. This encodes CASRIRETRPEKLFF.

V usage is TRBV4-3 and J usage is TRBJ1-4; D possibly corresponds to TRBD1 (5 bases). Germline loops: CDR1 LGHNA, CDR2 YSLEER. V lost 0 bases and J lost 2, with 16 bases in between. This CDR3 spans 18 amino acids. The CDR3 reads CASSQDLRGMGTNEKLFF. The DNA of the CDR3 is TGCGCCAGCAGCCAAGATCTTCGGGGGATGGGTACTAATGAAAAACTGTTTTTT.

Here the CDR3 DNA reads TGTGCCAGCAGTTCGGGGGTTTCGGAAGCTTTCTTT. It specifies CASSSGVSEAFF. The rearrangement links TRBV5-4 to TRBJ1-1; D is possibly TRBD1 (5 bases). The V end was cut by 5 bases, the J end by 8 bases, with 13 bases between. The germline V gene has CDR1 SGHNT and CDR2 YYREEE (reference sequence). CDR3 length equals 12 residues.

V usage is TRBV6-5 and J usage is TRBJ1-2, with D maybe TRBD1 (6 bases). Germline CDR1 and CDR2: MNHEY and SVGAGI. This CDR3 is 16 amino acids long. Trimming removed 3 bases at V and 4 bases at J, with 18 bases between. CDR3 residues: CASSYIWGGRAYGYTF. CDR3 bases: TGTGCCAGCAGTTATATTTGGGGGGGCCGAGCCTATGGCTACACCTTC.